Listed below are T cell receptor beta chains from one sample, sequenced in a study of shared clonotypes between healthy human individuals. Assay used: immunoSEQ multiplex PCR; TCRdb lists only in-frame clones, some missing. The data contain more than 2,000,000 clones, roughly 93% of them singletons. Sequenced sample: naive CD4+ T cells from PBMCs. These receptors originate from a man aged 18 to 30 in good health. Some clones in this sample may be carry-over from other donors' samples. CDR3s leave out the opening cysteine and the closing phenylalanine or tryptophan. The order of the fields is clone size, V gene, J gene, CDR3 protein. A clone size is listed for some rows: how often the clone was seen (once, few, many), or a class if it is expanded.

-	TRBV9	TRBJ2-1	ASSVGGQF
-	TRBV28	TRBJ2-2	ASSPGSDRGLWELF
-	TRBV7-8	TRBJ2-1	ASSQTSWEEQF
-	TRBV7-3	TRBJ2-3	ASSLIPVGDTQY
once	TRBV29-1	TRBJ2-5	SAFAGGFETQY
once	TRBV29-1	TRBJ2-2	SVGGSGELF
-	TRBV15	TRBJ2-4	ATSTQDPSVPEVENIQY
-	TRBV4-3	TRBJ2-6	ASSQAVGFGANVLT
-	TRBV7-9	TRBJ1-6	ASSVTGLDNSPLH
-	TRBV27	TRBJ1-5	ASSLKAEAAQPQH
-	TRBV19	TRBJ1-2	ASSELGTNYGYT
-	TRBV6-1	TRBJ1-5	ASSELGSQNQPQH
-	TRBV7-9	TRBJ2-1	ASSSPAGGTYNEQF
-	TRBV7-2	TRBJ1-5	ASSLVSGVQPQH